This TCR beta chain derives from a study of CD8 T cells in Susac syndrome. FACS was used to enrich TEMRA cells, whereas the CD8+ and CD4+ T cells were obtained by negative isolation. This CDR3 region has 15 residues. Trimming stripped 1 base from V and 5 bases from J, with 12 bases between. The germline CDR1 and CDR2 sequences are SGHAT and FQNNGV. Note on this clonotype: Its specificity is not known.

Random hexamers served to reverse transcribe roughly 0.5 to 1 ug RNA. A single record per CDR3 protein comes from TCRdb applying MiXCR to the immunoSEQ multiplex PCR reads. The sample holds about 77,000 distinct CDR3 sequences; 90% to 95% are singletons and the top ten take about 0.54%. Findings and limits, study-wide: A relatively small number of individuals underwent TCR sequencing and HLA analysis.

The rearrangement joins TRBV11-2 to TRBJ2-1, with no clear D. This clonotype originated in a human donor with Susac syndrome. The sample consisted of CD4+ T cells from PBMCs. CDR3 loop: CASSLVLRANNEQFF. CDR3 nucleotides: TGTGCCAGCAGCTTAGTTCTTAGGGCCAACAATGAGCAGTTCTTC.